The source of this TCR beta chain is a study of shared clonotypes between healthy human individuals. In the study overall: CD4 naive cells filled three plates per donor, CD4 memory three, CD8 naive two and CD8 memory one.

The CDR3 runs to 13 residues. V lost 3 bases, J lost 7 bases, and 6 bases stayed unmatched. CDR1 is SGHTA, CDR2 FQGNSA, per germline. CD45RA+ naive and CD45RA-negative memory subsets were separated from CD4+ cells. Sequenced by immunoSEQ multiplex PCR; TCRdb stores in-frame clones only, minus some. The sample lists some 980,000 clones; 76% were seen once. In the case of this clone: The antigen is not known.

Overall study findings and caveats: Incompleteness in sorted-subset sequencing, despite large depth, was shown by rarefaction.

Sequencing was performed on memory CD4+ T cells sorted from blood. As for subset: CD45RA-negative fraction. The chain joins TRBV7-2 to TRBJ2-7, with 7 nucleotides matching TRBD2. The TCR sequence derives from a man aged 18 to 29 in good health. The CDR3 here is CASSFGGRTEQYF. The CDR3, as DNA: TGTGCCAGCAGCTTTGGCGGGAGAACGGAGCAGTACTTC.